One sample yielded the 22 T cell receptor beta chains listed below, sequenced in a study of cytomegalovirus exposure and HLA in healthy donors. The PCR was carried out with 60 Vbeta primers and 13 Jbeta primers. Sequencing was performed with immunoSEQ multiplex PCR; in TCRdb, only in-frame clones are kept and a portion is missing. The profile shows approximately 110,000 clones, around 80% of them singletons. The source material was PBMCs. The receptors shown here come from a woman aged 60 to 75 in good health and CMV-seropositive.

There are a few counts of this clone. The chain carries TRBV6-5 and TRBJ2-7; 7 nucleotides match TRBD1. The CDR3 has 15 amino acids. Germline V lookup: CDR1 MNHEY, CDR2 SVGAGI. V shed 0 bases, J shed 3 bases, and the junction held 5 bases outside the gene matches. The CDR3 is CASSYSFSGGYEQYF. In DNA, the CDR3 is TGTGCCAGCAGTTACTCTTTCTCAGGGGGCTACGAGCAGTACTTC.

The chain has TRBV12-1 and TRBJ2-7; the table names TRBD1, a call not compared with the DNA. TRBV12-1 counts as a pseudogene. The CDR3 extends over 14 amino acids. The CDR3 DNA sequence: TGTGCCAGCAGCGTAGGACAGGCCCGGTACGAGCAGTACTTC. Translating gives CASSVGQARYEQYF.

This chain connects TRBV30 to TRBJ1-1, with a tentative D call TRBD1 (6 bases). Per germline, CDR1 GTSNPN and CDR2 SVGIG (reference sequence). Trimming took 3 bases from V and 1 from J, leaving 18 bases between them. The CDR3 extends over 16 amino acids. This chain's CDR3 is CAWRPLVRGANTEAFF. The CDR3, as DNA: TGTGCCTGGAGGCCTCTCGTCAGGGGCGCGAACACTGAAGCTTTCTTT.

The chain links TRBV7-8 to TRBJ2-2, with D unclear. There are 12 residues in the CDR3. V lost 0 bases and J 7 bases, leaving 3 bases between the germline ends. Germline assignment: CDR1 SGHVS and CDR2 FQNEAQ. The CDR3 nucleotides are TGTGCCAGCAGCTTAGCTATCGGGGAGCTGTTTTTT. This gives the protein CASSLAIGELFF. Complete variable domain (other parts from reference TRBV7-8 and TRBJ2-2): GAGVSQSPRYKVAKRGQDVALRCDPISGHVSLFWYQQALGQGPEFLTYFQNEAQLDKSGLPSDRFFAERPEGSVSTLKIQRTQQEDSAVYLCASSLAIGELFFGEGSRLTVL.

This chain connects TRBV7-2 to TRBJ2-5; 9 bases fit TRBD1. The CDR3 is 13 residues long. Germline CDR1 and CDR2: SGHTA and FQGNSA. The junction had 2 bases not matched to a gene; V was cut back by 5 bases and J by 4 bases. The DNA for the CDR3 is TGTGCCAGCAGCCAGGGACAGGGAGAGACCCAGTACTTC. This encodes CASSQGQGETQYF.

The chain carries TRBV11-2 and TRBJ2-3; 8 bases align to TRBD2. In germline, CDR1 is SGHAT, CDR2 FQNNGV. After removal of 1 base from V and 6 bases from J, the junction contained 9 bases not matched to a gene. This CDR3 spans 16 amino acids. The CDR3 sequence is CASSLGGAGAGDTQYF. The DNA of the CDR3 is TGTGCCAGCAGCTTAGGCGGAGCGGGGGCGGGGGATACGCAGTATTTT.

This clone came up once. The chain joins TRBV7-9 to TRBJ1-1, with a weak D call TRBD1 (5 bases). Germline-derived CDR1 and CDR2 are SEHNR and FQNEAQ (reference sequence). This CDR3 spans 15 amino acids. Trimming left V 1 base short and J 4 bases short, with 13 bases between. The chain's CDR3 is CASSLVQGPGTEAFF. CDR3 in DNA: TGTGCCAGCAGCTTAGTTCAGGGTCCGGGCACTGAAGCTTTCTTT.

The chain recombines TRBV5-5 with TRBJ1-2; possibly TRBD1 for D (5 bases). This CDR3 comprises 17 residues. CDR1 is SGHKS, CDR2 YYEKEE, per germline (reference sequence). V shed 0 bases and J shed 0 bases, with 15 bases lying between them. CDR3 bases: TGTGCCAGCAGCTTGGGGCAGGGAATCCTCACTAACTATGGCTACACCTTC. Translation: CASSLGQGILTNYGYTF.

V gene TRBV4-3 combines with J gene TRBJ2-2; no reliable D call. This CDR3 has 15 residues. The V gene lost 1 base and the J gene lost 4 bases, with 10 bases spanning the gap. CDR1 is LGHNA and CDR2 is YSLEER in the germline V gene. In DNA form, the CDR3 reads TGCGCCAGCAGCCAAGGGAGTGGCACCACCGGGGAGCTGTTTTTT. This codes for CASSQGSGTTGELFF.

This chain joins TRBV5-1 and TRBJ2-5; TRBD1 is a possible D gene (6 bases). CDR1 is SGHRS and CDR2 is YFSETQ in the germline V gene. This CDR3 is built from 15 residues. Trimming removed 0 bases at V and 7 bases at J, with 16 bases between. The CDR3 coding sequence is TGCGCCAGCAGCTTGGATTCGACAGGCACAGGGACCCAGTACTTC. Its protein product is CASSLDSTGTGTQYF.

This clone was picked up a small number of times. The V gene is TRBV30, the J gene TRBJ2-5; 9 bases map to TRBD1. This CDR3 is 15 amino acids long. From germline, CDR1 is GTSNPN and CDR2 SVGIG (reference sequence). The J segment lost 5 bases and the V segment lost 4 bases, leaving 11 bases of the junction unmatched. CDR3 loop: CAWTHTGGAWETQYF. CDR3 DNA sequence: TGTGCCTGGACCCACACAGGGGGCGCTTGGGAGACCCAGTACTTC.

The rearrangement links TRBV4-3 to TRBJ1-3, with D perhaps TRBD1 (5 bases). There are 16 residues in the CDR3. V was pared by 0 bases and J by 3 bases, with 12 bases between. Germline assignment: CDR1 LGHNA and CDR2 YSLEER. CDR3 residues: CASSQDRRGFGNTIYF. The CDR3 region has the DNA TGCGCCAGCAGCCAAGACCGGCGGGGCTTTGGAAACACCATATATTTT.

The chain is built from TRBV27 and TRBJ2-2; 8 bases map to TRBD2. This CDR3 comprises 18 residues. Germline assignment: CDR1 MNHEY and CDR2 SMNVEV (reference sequence). The J segment lost 0 bases and the V segment lost 4 bases, leaving 10 bases of the junction unmatched. The DNA for the CDR3 is TGTGCCAGCAGTTCTAGCGGGTTGGTATTTACGAACACCGGGGAGCTGTTTTTT. Its protein is CASSSSGLVFTNTGELFF.

V is TRBV11-2 and J is TRBJ2-3; 12 bases fit TRBD2. V shed 6 bases and J 0 bases; nucleotides not matched to a gene: 10. The CDR3 extends over 18 amino acids. Germline V gene sequence: CDR1 SGHAT, CDR2 FQNNGV. CDR3 nucleotides: TGTGCCAGCAGGGGACTAGCGGGTGTTCGCCCTAGCACAGATACGCAGTATTTT. As protein: CASRGLAGVRPSTDTQYF.

V is TRBV9 and J is TRBJ1-5, with D possibly TRBD1 on 5 matching bases. CDR3 size: 15 residues. Trimming cost V 0 bases and J 4 bases, with 11 bases left between them. CDR1 is SGDLS, CDR2 YYNGEE, per germline. The CDR3 loop reads CASSVGGGENQPQHF. The CDR3 DNA sequence: TGTGCCAGCAGCGTAGGGGGAGGGGAGAATCAGCCCCAGCATTTT.

Comment on this clone: Relative to the germline gene, one junction end is altered; a read error may explain this. The sample holds other DNA sequences that translate to the same CDR3. CDR3 region: CASSYTRNSPLHF. The DNA for the CDR3 is TGTGCCAGCAGCTATACGCGTAATTCACCTCTCCACTTT. The chain employs TRBV7-8 and TRBJ1-6; D call uncertain. This CDR3 region has 13 residues. Germline assignment: CDR1 SGHVS and CDR2 FQNEAQ. Full variable domain (outside the CDR3, taken from reference TRBV7-8 and TRBJ1-6): GAGVSQSPRYKVAKRGQDVALRCDPISGHVSLFWYQQALGQGPEFLTYFQNEAQLDKSGLPSDRFFAERPEGSVSTLKIQRTQQEDSAVYLCASSYTRNSPLHFGNGTRLTVT.

In this sample, this clone turned up once. The gene calls are TRBV7-2 and TRBJ1-2; TRBD1 is a possible D gene (6 bases). This CDR3 spans 13 amino acids. CDR1 and CDR2 (germline): SGHTA, FQGNSA. With 4 bases removed from V and 2 bases from J, the gap between germline ends came to 8 bases. The CDR3 sequence is CASSYDRNYGYTF. The DNA of the CDR3 is TGTGCCAGCAGCTACGACAGGAACTATGGCTACACCTTC.

The V and J genes are TRBV9 and TRBJ2-6, with a weak D call TRBD1 (5 bases). Trimming removed 3 bases at V and 1 base at J, with 14 bases between. In germline, CDR1 is SGDLS, CDR2 YYNGEE. The CDR3 consists of 17 residues. CDR3 DNA sequence: TGTGCCAGCAGCGCCCAGACCAGGGCATCTGGGGCCAACGTCCTGACTTTC. Its translation: CASSAQTRASGANVLTF. The entire variable domain, with the rest obtained from reference TRBV9 and TRBJ2-6, is as follows: DSGVTQTPKHLITATGQRVTLRCSPRSGDLSVYWYQQSLDQGLQFLIQYYNGEERAKGNILERFSAQQFPDLHSELNLSSLELGDSALYFCASSAQTRASGANVLTFGAGSRLTVL.

The chain employs TRBV2 and TRBJ2-5; D is unclear. The J call may be incorrect, as the DNA end agrees better with TRBJ2-7. The CDR3 totals 13 residues. Looked up from germline, CDR1 is SNHLY and CDR2 is FYNNEI. The DNA for the CDR3 is TGTGCCAGCAGTGAAGCACGAGTGGGCGAGCAGTACTTC. This sequence encodes CASSEARVGEQYF.

The chain uses TRBV27 and TRBJ2-3, with D maybe TRBD1 (5 bases). Germline V lookup: CDR1 MNHEY, CDR2 SMNVEV (reference sequence). V lost 0 bases and J lost 6, with 10 bases in between. The CDR3 is made up of 14 amino acids. CDR3 nucleotides: TGTGCCAGCAGTTTATCAGGGGCTCGGGATACGCAGTATTTT. Its translation: CASSLSGARDTQYF.

The gene calls are TRBV7-9 and TRBJ1-3; D is ambiguous. The CDR3 length is 16 residues. Germline V gives CDR1 SEHNR, CDR2 FQNEAQ (reference sequence). The V end was cut by 1 base, the J end by 0 bases, with 10 bases between. CDR3 bases: TGTGCCAGCAGCTTAGGTGTCGGTCGCTCTGGAAACACCATATATTTT. Translated, it gives CASSLGVGRSGNTIYF.

This clone showed up just a few times. This chain uses TRBV5-7 with TRBJ1-6; D gene uncertain. TRBV5-7 is treated as an ORF (open reading frame) with a function not yet certain. V shed 2 bases and J shed 7 bases, with 10 bases lying between them. The CDR3 length is 14 residues. The CDR3 bases are TGTGCCAGCAGCTTCAGGTTTGGGAATTCACCCCTCCACTTT. It codes for CASSFRFGNSPLHF.